This T cell receptor beta chain was found in a study of early T cells in non-severe SARS-CoV-2 infection. Unique molecular identifiers were affixed to single, distinct cDNA molecules. TCRdb re-analysed the 5' RACE reads in MiXCR, keeping a single row per CDR3 protein. This table has 25,000 to 35,000 distinct CDR3 sequences, roughly 5.7% appearing once. This clonotype appeared many times. This TCR came from an adult who was a healthcare worker with PCR-confirmed SARS-CoV-2 infection or an uninfected control (not recorded which). The specimen was whole blood.

The CDR3 nucleotides are TGTGCCAGCAGTTTGGCTTCGGATTGGGGAGAGACCCAGTACTTC. Protein: CASSLASDWGETQYF. The rearrangement links TRBV28 to TRBJ2-5; D remains unclear. Germline CDR1 and CDR2: MDHEN and SYDVKM. The germline V and J ends were trimmed by 3 bases and 4 bases, with 15 bases remaining between them. This CDR3 contains 15 residues. Using reference TRBV28 and TRBJ2-5 for the parts outside the CDR3, the full variable domain is DVKVTQSSRYLVKRTGEKVFLECVQDMDHENMFWYRQDPGLGLRLIYFSYDVKMKEKGDIPEGYSVSREKKERFSLILESASTNQTSMYLCASSLASDWGETQYFGPGTRLLVL.